The sequence of this T cell receptor (beta chain) was determined in a study of early T cells in non-severe SARS-CoV-2 infection. One entry per CDR3 protein, called by TCRdb with MiXCR from the 5' RACE reads. The sample records about 41,000 distinct CDR3 sequences, approximately 10% being singletons. V was clipped by 3 bases and J by 4 bases, with 10 bases between them. This CDR3 region has 14 residues. Per germline, CDR1 LNHDA and CDR2 SQIVND (reference sequence). The clonotype comes from an adult who was a healthcare worker with PCR-confirmed SARS-CoV-2 infection or an uninfected control (not recorded which). V is TRBV19 and J is TRBJ1-5; D perhaps matches TRBD1 (5 bases). Material: whole blood. CDR3 amino acids: CASSIRQGNQPQHF. The CDR3, as DNA: TGTGCCAGTAGTATCCGGCAGGGTAATCAGCCCCAGCATTTT.